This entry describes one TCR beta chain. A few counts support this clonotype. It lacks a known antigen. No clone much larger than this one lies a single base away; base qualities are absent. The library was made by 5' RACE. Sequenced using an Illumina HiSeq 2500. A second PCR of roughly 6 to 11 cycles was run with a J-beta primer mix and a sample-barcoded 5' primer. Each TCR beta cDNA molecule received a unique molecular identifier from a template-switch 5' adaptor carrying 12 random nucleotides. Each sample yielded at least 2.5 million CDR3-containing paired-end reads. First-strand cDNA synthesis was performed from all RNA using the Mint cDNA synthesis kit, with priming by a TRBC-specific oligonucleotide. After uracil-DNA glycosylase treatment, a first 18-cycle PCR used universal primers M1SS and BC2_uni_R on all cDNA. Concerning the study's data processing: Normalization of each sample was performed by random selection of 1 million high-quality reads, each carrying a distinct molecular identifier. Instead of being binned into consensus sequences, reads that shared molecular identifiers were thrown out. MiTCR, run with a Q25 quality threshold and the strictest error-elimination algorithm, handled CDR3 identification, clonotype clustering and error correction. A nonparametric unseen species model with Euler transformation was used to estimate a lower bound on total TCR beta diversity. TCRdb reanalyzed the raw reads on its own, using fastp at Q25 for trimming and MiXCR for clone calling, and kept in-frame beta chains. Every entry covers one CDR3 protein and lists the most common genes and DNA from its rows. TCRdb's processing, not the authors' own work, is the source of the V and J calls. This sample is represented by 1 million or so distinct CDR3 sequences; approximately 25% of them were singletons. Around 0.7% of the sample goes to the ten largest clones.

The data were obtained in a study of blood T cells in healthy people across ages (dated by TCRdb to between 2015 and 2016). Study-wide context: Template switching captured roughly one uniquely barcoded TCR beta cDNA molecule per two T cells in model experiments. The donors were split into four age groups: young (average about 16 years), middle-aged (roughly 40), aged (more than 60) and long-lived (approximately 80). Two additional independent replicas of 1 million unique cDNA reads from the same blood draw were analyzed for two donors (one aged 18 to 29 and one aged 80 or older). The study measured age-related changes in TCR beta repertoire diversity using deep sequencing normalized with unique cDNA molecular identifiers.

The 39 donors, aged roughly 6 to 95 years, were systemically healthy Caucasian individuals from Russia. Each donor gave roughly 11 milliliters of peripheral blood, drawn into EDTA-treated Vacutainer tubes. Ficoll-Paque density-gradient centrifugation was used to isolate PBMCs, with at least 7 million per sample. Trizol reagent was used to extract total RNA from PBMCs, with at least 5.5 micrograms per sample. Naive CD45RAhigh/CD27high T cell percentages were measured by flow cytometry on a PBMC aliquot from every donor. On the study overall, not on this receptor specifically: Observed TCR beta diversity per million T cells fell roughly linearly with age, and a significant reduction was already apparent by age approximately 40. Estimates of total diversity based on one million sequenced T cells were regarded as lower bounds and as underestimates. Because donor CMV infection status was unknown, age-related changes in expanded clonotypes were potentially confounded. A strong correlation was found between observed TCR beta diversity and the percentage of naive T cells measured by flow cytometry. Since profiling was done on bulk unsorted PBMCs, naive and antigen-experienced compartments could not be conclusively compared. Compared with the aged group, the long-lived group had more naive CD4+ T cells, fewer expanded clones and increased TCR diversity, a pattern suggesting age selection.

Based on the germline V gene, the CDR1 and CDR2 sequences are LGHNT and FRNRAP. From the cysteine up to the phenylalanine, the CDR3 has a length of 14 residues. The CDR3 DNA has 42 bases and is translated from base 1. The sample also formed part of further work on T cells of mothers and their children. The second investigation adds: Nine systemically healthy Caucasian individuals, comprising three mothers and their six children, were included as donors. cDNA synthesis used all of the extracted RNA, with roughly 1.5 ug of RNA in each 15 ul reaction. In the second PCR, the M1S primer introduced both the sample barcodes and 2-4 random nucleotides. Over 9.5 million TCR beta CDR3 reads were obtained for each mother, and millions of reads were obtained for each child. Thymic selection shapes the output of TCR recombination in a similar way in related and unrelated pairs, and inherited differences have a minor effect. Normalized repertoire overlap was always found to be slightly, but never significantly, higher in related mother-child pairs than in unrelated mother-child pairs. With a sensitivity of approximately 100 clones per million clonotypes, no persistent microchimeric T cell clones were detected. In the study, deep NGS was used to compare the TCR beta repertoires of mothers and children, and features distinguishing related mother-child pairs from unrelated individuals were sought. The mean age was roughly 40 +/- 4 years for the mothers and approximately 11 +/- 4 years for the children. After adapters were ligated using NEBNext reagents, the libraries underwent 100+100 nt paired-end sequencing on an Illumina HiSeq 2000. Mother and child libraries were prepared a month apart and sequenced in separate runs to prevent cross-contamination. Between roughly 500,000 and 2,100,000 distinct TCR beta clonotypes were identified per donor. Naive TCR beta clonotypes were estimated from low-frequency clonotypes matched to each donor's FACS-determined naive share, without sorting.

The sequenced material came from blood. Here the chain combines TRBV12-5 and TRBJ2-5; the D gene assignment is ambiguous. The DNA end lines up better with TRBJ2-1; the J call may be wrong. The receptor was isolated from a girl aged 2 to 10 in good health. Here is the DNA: TGTGCTAGTGGTTTGGGCGGATATGCCAATGAGCAGTTCTTC. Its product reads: CASGLGGYANEQFF.